Sequencing of this T cell receptor beta chain was carried out in a study of shared clonotypes between healthy human individuals. Whole-study context: Three CD4 naive, three CD4 memory, two CD8 naive and one CD8 memory plate were used per donor. General study results and limits: Estimated richness values were generally larger in naive subsets than in memory subsets.

For every subset, genomic DNA was evenly distributed across several immunoSEQ plates. Each replicate PCR on the sorted subsets used approximately 180 ng DNA (approximately 33,000 T cell genomes). Sequencing used immunoSEQ multiplex PCR; TCRdb keeps in-frame clones, though not all of them. Counted here are approximately 2.1 million clones, over 90% occurring once; the ten biggest clones make up 0.39%. Worth noting for this clone: Its antigen remains unknown. Other DNA sequences of this sample code for an identical CDR3.

The TCR sequence derives from a young man in good health. Some clones in this sample may be carry-over from other donors' samples. Sequenced sample: naive CD4+ T cells from PBMCs. The sample's subset: CD45RA+ positively selected.

As DNA, the CDR3 is TGTGCCAGCAGCTTAGGACAGAAAGAGACCCAGTACTTC. Protein sequence: CASSLGQKETQYF. J is TRBJ2-5 and V is TRBV11-3, with a tentative D call TRBD1 (5 bases). Trimming removed 1 base from V and 3 bases from J, with 6 bases in between. The CDR3 runs to 13 residues. Germline CDR1 reads SGHNT; CDR2 reads YENEEA. Based on the CDR3 plus reference TRBV11-3 and TRBJ2-5, the full variable domain is EAGVVQSPRYKIIEKKQPVAFWCNPISGHNTLYWYLQNLGQGPELLIRYENEEAVDDSQLPKDRFSAERLKGVDSTLKIQPAELGDSAVYLCASSLGQKETQYFGPGTRLLVL.